The 11 T cell receptor beta chains below all came from one sample that was sequenced in a study of blood T cells in healthy people across ages. The use of a sample-barcoded 5' primer and a J-beta primer mix characterized a second PCR of about 6 to 11 cycles. TCRdb re-called the 5' RACE reads with MiXCR, one entry per CDR3 protein. Found here are about 780,000 distinct CDR3 sequences, roughly 46% of them singletons; the top ten hold around a sixth. Sequencing was performed on blood. These receptors were taken from a man older than 75 in good health.

J is TRBJ2-2 and V is TRBV4-3; no reliable D call. This CDR3 contains 13 residues. Germline lookup yields CDR1 LGHNA and CDR2 YSLEER. Trimming took off 0 bases at V and 6 bases at J, with 5 bases between the two ends. CDR3 in amino acids: CASSQDEAGELFF. The CDR3 DNA reads TGCGCCAGCAGCCAAGATGAGGCCGGGGAGCTGTTTTTT.

On this clonotype itself: Being one base from a much bigger clone, this may be a read error. The V and J genes are TRBV7-2 and TRBJ2-5, with TRBD1 matching 7 bases. Germline CDR1 is SGHTA and CDR2 is FQGNSA. The CDR3 spans 15 residues. CDR3 sequence (DNA): TGTGCCGGCAGCCAGCAGACAGGGCCCTCAGAGACCCAGTACTTC. Translating it yields CAGSQQTGPSETQYF.

V and J are TRBV18 and TRBJ2-1; TRBD1 agrees at 8 bases. From germline, CDR1 is KGHSH and CDR2 LQKENI. The CDR3 is 14 amino acids. V shed 6 bases, J shed 8 bases, and the junction held 9 bases outside the gene matches. CDR3 residues: CASSRNGQGYEQFF. CDR3 DNA sequence: TGTGCCAGCTCGCGCAACGGACAGGGCTATGAGCAGTTCTTC.

The V call is TRBV3-1, the J call TRBJ2-1; 7 nucleotides line up with TRBD2. V dropped 0 bases and J dropped 13; count of bases not matched to a gene: 24. Germline V gives CDR1 LGHDT, CDR2 YNNKEL (reference sequence). The CDR3 contains 19 residues. The CDR3 region is CASSQDRLADPLYQETQFF. The CDR3 DNA follows: TGTGCCAGCAGCCAAGATCGGCTAGCGGATCCGTTGTACCAAGAGACCCAGTTCTTC.

The genes are TRBV28 and TRBJ2-7; D remains unclear. The V end lost 7 bases, the J end lost 2 bases, and 15 bases lay between the germline ends. This CDR3 has 14 residues. Looked up from germline, CDR1 is MDHEN and CDR2 is SYDVKM. The DNA of the CDR3 is TGTGCCAGCATCTCGGGCGGTCAAGCCTACGAGCAGTACTTC. Its protein product is CASISGGQAYEQYF.

This clonotype was seen ten or more times. V is TRBV5-1 and J is TRBJ2-1, with 11 nucleotides matching TRBD1. The CDR3 totals 17 residues. CDR1 is SGHRS, CDR2 YFSETQ, per germline. The V gene end was trimmed by 4 bases and the J gene end by 0 bases; junction bases not matched to a gene: 6. CDR3: CASSRTGQGVSYNEQFF. Here the CDR3 DNA reads TGCGCCAGCAGCCGGACGGGACAGGGGGTCTCCTACAATGAGCAGTTCTTC. Combining the CDR3 with reference TRBV5-1 and TRBJ2-1 gives the whole variable domain KAGVTQTPRYLIKTRGQQVTLSCSPISGHRSVSWYQQTPGQGLQFLFEYFSETQRNKGNFPGRFSGRQFSNSRSEMNVSTLELGDSALYLCASSRTGQGVSYNEQFFGPGTRLTVL.

This clonotype was seen more than once but under ten times. The V call is TRBV24-1, the J call TRBJ2-1; 9 positions match TRBD2. CDR3 length: 14 residues. The germline gives CDR1 KGHDR, CDR2 SFDVKD. The ends lost 4 bases at V and 6 bases at J; junction bases unmatched: 3. CDR3 sequence reads: CATSEAGGSNEQFF. The CDR3 DNA reads as TGTGCCACCAGTGAAGCGGGAGGAAGCAATGAGCAGTTCTTC.

This clonotype was observed a handful of times. The chain uses TRBV7-9 and TRBJ1-4; no reliable D call. V lost 2 bases to trimming and J lost 3 bases, with 10 bases between them. CDR3 length: 15 residues. The germline V gene encodes CDR1 SEHNR and CDR2 FQNEAQ (reference sequence). The CDR3: CASSLRARANEKLFF. The CDR3 region has the DNA TGTGCCAGCAGCTTACGGGCGCGGGCTAATGAAAAACTGTTTTTT.

Comment on this clonotype: A much larger clone lies one base from this, so it may be a read error. The chain joins TRBV20-1 to TRBJ2-7; 15 positions match TRBD2. The V gene's germline CDR1 is DFQATT and CDR2 SNEGSKA (reference sequence). The junction had 7 bases not matched to a gene; V was cut back by 3 bases and J by 7 bases. The CDR3 sequence is 15 residues long. The CDR3 DNA is TGCAGTGCTAGTGGGACTAGCGGGAGGATTGTAGAGCAGTACTTC. Translation: CSASGTSGRIVEQYF.

The CDR3 is CSAQNREQFF. The CDR3 DNA follows: TGCAGCGCCCAGAACAGGGAGCAGTTCTTC. The V call is TRBV29-1, the J call TRBJ2-1; D is perhaps TRBD1 (5 bases). Per the germline V gene, CDR1 is SQVTM and CDR2 is ANQGSEA. This CDR3 is 10 amino acids long. The V and J ends lost 7 bases and 10 bases respectively, with 11 bases between them.

The table lists this clonotype with many counts. The rearrangement links TRBV29-1 to TRBJ2-1, with TRBD1 as a possible D gene (5 bases). The CDR3 is made up of 15 amino acids. Germline CDR1 reads SQVTM; CDR2 reads ANQGSEA. Deletions cut 7 bases from V and 6 bases from J, with 22 bases between. In nucleotides, the CDR3 is TGCAGCGCCCTTAAACCACAAGGGGTGGGCAATGAGCAGTTCTTC. Its translation: CSALKPQGVGNEQFF.